Listed below are T cell receptor beta chains from one sample, sequenced in a study of control samples from healthy donors and cancer patients. Libraries were prepared by immunoSEQ multiplex PCR; TCRdb keeps only in-frame clonotypes and omits some of them. Altogether 110,000 or so clones are present, around 88% being singletons, with the ten largest covering approximately 15%. Sequencing was performed on blood. Every receptor here comes from a woman in her forties or fifties in good health. Each CDR3 is given with its conserved first and last residue. The D gene is left open where the match is weak. Clone sizes are given selectively: once, few, many, or a class where the clone is expanded.

>NA|TRBJ1-1|TRBV12-3/TRBV12-4|12|NA
CASSMQGWGAFF
TGTGCCAGCAGTATGCAGGGATGGGGAGCTTTCTTT
>NA|TRBJ2-3|TRBV19|14|TRBD2
CASKLAGSTDTQYF
TGTGCCAGTAAACTAGCGGGGAGCACAGATACGCAGTATTTT
>NA|TRBJ2-5|TRBV11-2|15|NA
CASSLKWGAPETQYF
TGTGCCAGCAGCTTAAAGTGGGGCGCCCCGGAGACCCAGTACTTC
>NA|TRBJ2-3|TRBV3-1/TRBV3-2|17|TRBD2
CASSQRGGGLAGGTQYF
TGTGCCAGCAGCCAACGAGGTGGGGGGCTAGCGGGAGGTACGCAGTATTTT
>NA|TRBJ1-2|TRBV19|14|NA
CASRGGENNYGYTF
TGTGCCAGTAGAGGGGGAGAAAATAACTATGGCTACACCTTC
>NA|TRBJ2-7|TRBV5-6|15|TRBD1
CASSFLGTGGTEQYF
TGTGCCAGCAGCTTTCTCGGGACAGGGGGCACCGAGCAGTACTTC
>NA|TRBJ2-1|TRBV5-1|17|NA
CASSLTRGGVKYNEQFF
TGCGCCAGCAGCCTGACACGTGGGGGAGTCAAGTACAATGAGCAGTTCTTC
>once|TRBJ2-3|TRBV7-9|16|TRBD1
CASSLLQGPLTDTQYF
TGTGCCAGCAGCCTATTACAGGGGCCCCTAACAGATACGCAGTATTTT
>once|TRBJ2-5|TRBV14|15|NA
CASSPRDTPSETQYF
TGTGCCAGCAGTCCCAGGGACACACCGTCAGAGACCCAGTACTTC
>NA|TRBJ1-2|TRBV6-5|13|NA
CASSSPRSKGYTF
TGTGCCAGCAGTTCCCCACGGAGTAAGGGCTACACCTTC
>NA|TRBJ1-6|TRBV3-1/TRBV3-2|15|NA
CASSHGAAYGSPLHF
TGTGCCAGCAGCCATGGGGCCGCCTACGGGTCACCCCTCCACTTT
>NA|TRBJ2-2|TRBV6-5|16|NA
CASSYSGHQNTGELFF
TGTGCCAGCAGTTACTCGGGGCACCAGAACACCGGGGAGCTGTTTTTT
>NA|TRBJ1-6|TRBV28|14|NA
CASSADGVRSPLHF
TGTGCCAGCAGTGCGGACGGGGTTAGGTCACCCCTCCACTTT
>NA|TRBJ2-1|TRBV28|14|NA
CASSSNGVYNEQFF
TGTGCCAGCAGTTCTAACGGGGTCTACAATGAGCAGTTCTTC
>NA|TRBJ2-1|TRBV19|14|TRBD2
CASSLGLALNEQFF
TGTGCCAGTAGTCTAGGACTAGCGTTAAATGAGCAGTTCTTC
>NA|TRBJ1-1|TRBV27|13|NA
CASSFGVFTEAFF
TGTGCCAGCAGTTTTGGGGTCTTCACTGAAGCTTTCTTT
>NA|TRBJ2-3|TRBV6-1|17|TRBD2
CASSEKEWGGFTDTQYF
TGTGCCAGCAGTGAAAAGGAATGGGGGGGATTCACAGATACGCAGTATTTT
>medium-sized|TRBJ1-2|TRBV12-3/TRBV12-4|13|NA
CASSLPGIYGYTF
TGTGCCAGCAGTTTACCGGGAATCTATGGCTACACCTTC
>NA|TRBJ2-3|TRBV19|14|NA
CASSTRQALGTQYF
TGTGCCAGTAGTACCCGACAGGCCCTAGGTACGCAGTATTTT
>NA|TRBJ1-2|TRBV7-3|13|TRBD1
CASSSGTGNSYTF
TGTGCCAGCAGCTCCGGGACAGGGAATTCCTACACCTTC
>once|TRBJ1-2|TRBV14|14|NA
CASSQVSQNYGYTF
TGTGCCAGCAGCCAAGTAAGCCAGAACTATGGCTACACCTTC
>once|TRBJ1-2|TRBV30|13|NA
CAWSVGNLYGYTF
TGTGCCTGGAGTGTAGGCAACCTCTATGGCTACACCTTC
>NA|TRBJ1-1|TRBV30|12|NA
CAWILMNTEAFF
TGTGCCTGGATTCTGATGAACACTGAAGCTTTCTTT
>NA|TRBJ2-2|TRBV5-6|16|TRBD1
CASTDRGLRYTGELFF
TGTGCCAGCACCGACAGGGGGCTTCGGTACACCGGGGAGCTGTTTTTT
>NA|TRBJ2-1|TRBV11-2|15|NA
CASSLVFDRFNEQFF
TGTGCCAGCAGCTTAGTGTTCGACCGATTCAATGAGCAGTTCTTC
>NA|TRBJ2-1|TRBV7-6|17|NA
CASSLTRTTGSYNEQFF
TGTGCCAGCAGCTTAACTCGGACGACCGGCTCCTACAATGAGCAGTTCTTC
>NA|TRBJ2-7|TRBV6-5|13|TRBD1
CATTGGTDNEQYF
TGTGCCACTACAGGGGGCACGGACAACGAGCAGTACTTC
>NA|TRBJ2-6|TRBV5-1|18|TRBD1
CASRLGQGNFSGANVLTF
TGCGCCAGCAGATTGGGACAGGGCAATTTCTCTGGGGCCAACGTCCTGACTTTC
>NA|TRBJ1-4|TRBV5-1|14|TRBD1
CASSQGQLNEKLFF
TGCGCCAGCAGCCAGGGACAGCTTAATGAAAAACTGTTTTTT
>NA|TRBJ2-5|TRBV11-2|18|TRBD2
CASSLGASGGLGGETQYF
TGTGCCAGCAGCTTAGGGGCTAGCGGGGGCCTAGGGGGAGAGACCCAGTACTTC
>NA|TRBJ2-2|TRBV5-1|21|TRBD2
CASSTPFSGTSGGKYTGELFF
TGCGCCAGCAGCACCCCCTTCTCCGGGACTAGCGGGGGAAAATACACCGGGGAGCTGTTTTTT
>NA|TRBJ2-6|TRBV2|13|NA
CASLGAGANVLTF
TGTGCCAGCCTGGGGGCTGGGGCCAACGTCCTGACTTTC
>NA|TRBJ2-2|TRBV2|12|NA
CASSVEPGELFF
TGTGCCAGCAGTGTTGAACCCGGGGAGCTGTTTTTT
>NA|TRBJ2-1|TRBV19|16|TRBD2
CASSKGLAGVSNEQFF
TGTGCCAGTAGTAAGGGACTAGCGGGAGTTTCGAATGAGCAGTTCTTC
>few|TRBJ2-3|TRBV19|15|NA
CATRKEALSTDTQYF
TGTGCCACCAGGAAGGAGGCGCTCAGCACAGATACGCAGTATTTT
>NA|TRBJ2-1|TRBV18|14|NA
CASSPRGEGRQQFF
TGTGCCAGCTCACCACGTGGAGAGGGGCGCCAACAGTTCTTC
>NA|TRBJ2-1|TRBV25-1|16|TRBD2
CASSELGTMGGNEQFF
TGTGCCAGCAGTGAACTAGGGACGATGGGGGGGAATGAGCAGTTCTTC
>NA|TRBJ1-4|TRBV30|13|NA
CAWSPRPGGKLFF
TGTGCCTGGAGTCCCAGGCCGGGTGGAAAACTGTTTTTT
>few|TRBJ2-2|TRBV7-9|16|NA
CASSLIYGGETGELFF
TGTGCCAGCAGCTTAATTTATGGGGGTGAAACCGGGGAGCTGTTTTTT